Listed below are T cell receptor beta chains from one sample, sequenced in a study of response to subunit inactivated influenza vaccine. TCRdb reprocessed the RT-PCR reads via MiXCR and lists one record per CDR3 protein. The repertoire includes around 530,000 distinct CDR3 sequences, approximately 15% of them detected once, and approximately 3% sits in the top ten. Here the sequenced sample was CD4+ T cells sorted from PBMCs, taken 23 months after vaccination. These receptors came from a man between 50 and 69 years old who received an inactivated influenza vaccine. The CDR3 runs from the conserved cysteine through the conserved F or W. Each record gives: V gene, clone size, D gene, J gene, CDR3 protein, CDR3 DNA. D genes are given only for firm matches. The size of a clone is reported for some rows only, either as once, few or many, or as a class for expanded clones.

>TRBV29-1|-|-|TRBJ2-4
CSVEDQAANSWNIQYF
TGCAGCGTTGAAGATCAGGCAGCGAACAGTTGGAACATTCAGTACTTC
>TRBV20-1|once|TRBD2|TRBJ2-7
CSAEWTSGRPGEQYF
TGCAGTGCAGAGTGGACTAGCGGGAGACCGGGCGAGCAGTACTTC
>TRBV7-6|few|-|TRBJ2-7
CASSLEGGGEQYF
TGTGCCAGCAGCTTAGAGGGAGGGGGCGAGCAGTACTTC
>TRBV7-9|-|-|TRBJ1-6
CASSRGGHGISSLHF
TGTGCCAGCAGCCGGGGTGGACACGGAATTTCGTCCCTCCACTTT
>TRBV6-1|-|TRBD1|TRBJ2-3
CASSVSWGQVGDTQYF
TGTGCCAGCAGTGTCTCGTGGGGACAGGTAGGGGATACGCAGTATTTT
>TRBV4-3|-|-|TRBJ1-2
CASSQNSDRMINYGYTF
TGCGCCAGCAGCCAAAACTCCGACAGAATGATTAACTATGGCTACACCTTC
>TRBV2|few|-|TRBJ2-7
CASSPNSNYEQYF
TGTGCCAGCAGTCCAAATTCGAACTACGAGCAGTACTTC
>TRBV15|-|TRBD2|TRBJ2-1
CATSSGLIAGGSYNEQFF
TGTGCCACCAGCAGCGGGTTGATAGCGGGAGGGTCCTACAATGAGCAGTTCTTC
>TRBV12-3/TRBV12-4|many|-|TRBJ2-3
CASKRASTDTQYF
TGTGCCAGCAAGCGGGCTAGCACAGATACGCAGTATTTT
>TRBV7-2|-|TRBD1|TRBJ2-1
CASSTQLQGNEQFF
TGTGCCAGCAGCACACAATTACAGGGGAATGAGCAGTTCTTC
>TRBV6-2/TRBV6-3|few|-|TRBJ1-2
CASSYRRTDHYGYTF
TGTGCCAGCAGTTACCGGAGGACAGACCACTATGGCTACACCTTC
>TRBV12-3/TRBV12-4|-|TRBD2|TRBJ2-3
CASSSHLAGDGTDTQYF
TGTGCCAGCAGTTCCCACCTAGCGGGGGACGGCACAGATACGCAGTATTTT
>TRBV20-1|-|-|TRBJ2-1
CSASGAQSSYNEQFF
TGCAGTGCAAGTGGCGCCCAGAGCTCCTACAATGAGCAGTTCTTC
>TRBV29-1|-|-|TRBJ2-2
CSAGGTGITGELFF
TGCAGCGCCGGGGGTACAGGGATCACCGGGGAGCTGTTTTTT
>TRBV11-3|-|-|TRBJ2-5
CASSSHRAETQYF
TGTGCCAGCAGCAGCCACAGGGCAGAGACCCAGTACTTC
>TRBV7-9|-|-|TRBJ2-1
CASSLVGGRSSYNEQFF
TGTGCCAGCAGCTTAGTAGGAGGGCGAAGCTCCTACAATGAGCAGTTCTTC
>TRBV29-1|-|TRBD2|TRBJ2-1
CSVVGRKSWEQFF
TGCAGCGTTGTCGGGAGGAAATCGTGGGAGCAGTTCTTC
>TRBV28|-|-|TRBJ2-1
CASSLWDLSSYNEQFF
TGTGCCAGCAGTTTATGGGATCTCAGCTCCTACAATGAGCAGTTCTTC
>TRBV6-1|many|-|TRBJ2-7
CASSPFRGLGANEQYF
TGTGCCAGCAGTCCATTCCGGGGATTAGGAGCTAACGAGCAGTACTTC
>TRBV20-1|-|-|TRBJ2-3
CSASYDSSTDTQYF
TGCAGTGCTAGCTATGACAGTAGCACAGATACGCAGTATTTT
>TRBV7-9|-|-|TRBJ2-2
CAGALLAVAGELFF
TGTGCGGGAGCCTTACTAGCAGTCGCCGGGGAGCTGTTTTTT
>TRBV7-2|-|-|TRBJ1-2
CASSPNRENYGYTF
TGTGCCAGCAGCCCAAACAGGGAGAACTATGGCTACACCTTC
>TRBV15|-|-|TRBJ2-1
CATSKGFLSYNEQFF
TGTGCCACCAGCAAAGGATTTCTCTCCTACAATGAGCAGTTCTTC
>TRBV11-2|-|-|TRBJ2-4
CASSLVGGHIQYF
TGTGCCAGCAGCCTGGTCGGGGGACACATTCAGTACTTC
>TRBV29-1|-|-|TRBJ1-1
CSVRALNTEAFF
TGCAGCGTTAGGGCCCTGAACACTGAAGCTTTCTTT
>TRBV20-1|many|-|TRBJ2-3
CSARDPNIGTDTQYF
TGCAGTGCTAGAGATCCCAATATAGGCACAGATACGCAGTATTTT
>TRBV3-1|many|TRBD1|TRBJ1-6
CASSQGQLNSPLHF
TGTGCCAGCAGCCAGGGACAGCTCAATTCACCCCTCCACTTT
>TRBV4-2|many|-|TRBJ2-1
CASSQDRDREQFF
TGTGCCAGCAGCCAAGACCGAGACAGGGAGCAGTTCTTC
>TRBV20-1|-|-|TRBJ1-4
CSARLATNEKLFF
TGCAGTGCACGACTAGCAACTAATGAAAAACTGTTTTTT
>TRBV7-2|few|-|TRBJ2-3
CASSSRLTGTDTQYF
TGTGCCAGCAGCTCCCGGTTGACGGGTACAGATACGCAGTATTTT
>TRBV4-3|-|TRBD2|TRBJ2-1
CASSRDGRYNEQFF
TGCGCCAGCAGCCGGGACGGGAGGTACAATGAGCAGTTCTTC
>TRBV6-2/TRBV6-3|few|TRBD1|TRBJ2-7
CASRDRDRGYEQYF
TGTGCCAGCAGAGATCGGGACAGGGGGTACGAGCAGTACTTC
>TRBV6-5|few|-|TRBJ2-6
CASSYDRLSGANVLTF
TGTGCCAGCAGTTACGACAGACTCTCTGGGGCCAACGTCCTGACTTTC
>TRBV20-1|-|-|TRBJ2-7
CSGRVGEADAYEQYF
TGCAGTGGCCGGGTGGGGGAGGCGGACGCCTACGAGCAGTACTTC
>TRBV6-2/TRBV6-3|-|-|TRBJ1-2
CASSYYPRNYGYTF
TGTGCCAGCAGTTACTACCCCCGGAACTATGGCTACACCTTC
>TRBV11-2|-|TRBD1|TRBJ2-5
CASSTSGTGVQETQYF
TGTGCCAGCAGCACGTCCGGGACAGGGGTTCAAGAGACCCAGTACTTC
>TRBV7-9|few|TRBD2|TRBJ2-7
CASSSYSGRRGEQYF
TGTGCCAGCAGCTCGTATAGCGGGAGACGAGGCGAGCAGTACTTC
>TRBV5-1|-|-|TRBJ2-7
CASSLNWYEQYF
TGCGCCAGCAGCTTGAATTGGTACGAGCAGTACTTC
>TRBV7-2|few|TRBD2|TRBJ2-3
CASSSQRGGLDTQYF
TGTGCCAGCAGCTCGCAGCGGGGGGGCCTTGATACGCAGTATTTT
>TRBV27|few|-|TRBJ1-3
CASSPGPRISGNTIYF
TGTGCCAGCAGTCCGGGGCCACGTATCTCTGGAAACACCATATATTTT
>TRBV6-2/TRBV6-3|-|TRBD1|TRBJ2-1
CASSRTGTAKFF
TGTGCCAGCAGCCGCACCGGGACAGCCAAGTTCTTC
>TRBV3-1|-|-|TRBJ1-1
CASSQADRRYTEAFF
TGTGCCAGCAGCCAAGCAGACAGACGTTACACTGAAGCTTTCTTT
>TRBV6-1|-|-|TRBJ2-3
CASTEGSNADTQYF
TGTGCCAGCACCGAAGGGAGTAACGCAGATACGCAGTATTTT
>TRBV28|-|TRBD2|TRBJ2-3
CASRTVGLAATDTQYF
TGTGCCAGCAGGACCGTGGGACTAGCGGCCACAGATACGCAGTATTTT
>TRBV20-1|-|-|TRBJ1-1
CSAKGGTSRNTEAFF
TGCAGTGCCAAGGGAGGGACGAGCCGAAACACTGAAGCTTTCTTT
>TRBV9|few|-|TRBJ2-1
CASSGGAGFYNEQFF
TGTGCCAGCAGCGGGGGGGCCGGTTTCTACAATGAGCAGTTCTTC
>TRBV6-1|-|-|TRBJ2-4
CASSGQERKNIQYF
TGTGCCAGCAGTGGACAAGAGCGCAAAAACATTCAGTACTTC
>TRBV5-1|-|-|TRBJ2-1
CASSLTGSRDEQFF
TGCGCCAGCAGCTTAACAGGATCGAGAGATGAGCAGTTCTTC